This TCR beta chain was profiled in a study of cytomegalovirus exposure and HLA in healthy donors. The PCR made use of 60 Vbeta and 13 Jbeta primers. Original analysis: Later, roughly 80 million unique TCR beta chains were counted in an analysis, and 10 million to 12 million of them were shared. Libraries were prepared by immunoSEQ multiplex PCR; TCRdb keeps only in-frame clonotypes and omits some of them. V, J and clone size are those of that table, while D and trimming were read from the DNA. The profile shows around 200,000 clones, roughly 60% of them singletons. The CDR3 totals 15 residues. Germline assignment: CDR1 MGHRA and CDR2 YSYEKL. V was trimmed by 0 bases and J by 2 bases, leaving 10 bases between them.

The clonotype was recovered from a man in his forties in good health and CMV-seronegative. The sample was PBMCs. V usage is TRBV4-1 and J usage is TRBJ2-5, with D possibly being TRBD2 (5 bases). The CDR3 is CASSQEGRTQETQYF. The CDR3 DNA reads as TGCGCCAGCAGCCAAGAGGGTCGGACTCAAGAGACCCAGTACTTC.